The 25 T cell receptor beta chains below all came from one sample that was sequenced in a study of blood T cell repertoires in COVID-19. TCRdb's copy holds only in-frame clones and misses some; the assay was immunoSEQ multiplex PCR. This table holds about 350,000 clones, 88% found once. Material: PBMCs or T cells enriched from blood (not recorded which). These receptors were collected from a woman aged 25-40 years who had been exposed to COVID-19.

The chain carries TRBV7-9 and TRBJ2-1, with TRBD1 matching over 7 bases. V shed 5 bases, J shed 8 bases, and the junction held 12 bases outside the gene matches. The germline CDR1 and CDR2 sequences are SEHNR and FQNEAQ (reference sequence). The CDR3 covers 15 residues. The CDR3: CASSSRGGKGDEQFF. The CDR3 DNA reads as TGTGCCAGCAGCAGTAGAGGGGGCAAGGGGGATGAGCAGTTCTTC.

This clone appeared a single time. V is TRBV28 and J is TRBJ1-2, with TRBD1 matching over 7 bases. The CDR3 consists of 12 residues. Trimming removed 5 bases from V and 8 bases from J; junction bases left unmatched: 5. From germline, CDR1 is MDHEN and CDR2 SYDVKM. The CDR3 loop is CASSLTGNGYTF. The CDR3 DNA reads TGTGCCAGCAGTCTGACAGGGAACGGCTACACCTTC.

The rearrangement joins TRBV18 to TRBJ2-7; 7 bases align to TRBD1. V shed 6 bases and J 3 bases; nucleotides not matched to a gene: 2. Germline loops: CDR1 KGHSH, CDR2 LQKENI. The CDR3 length is 12 residues. DNA for the CDR3: TGTGCCAGCTCCGCAGGGGGCTACGAGCAGTACTTC. Its translation is CASSAGGYEQYF.

V is TRBV7-9 and J is TRBJ1-1, with no clear D. V dropped 7 bases and J dropped 5 bases, with 14 bases sitting between them. CDR3 length: 13 residues. Germline CDR1 and CDR2: SEHNR and FQNEAQ (reference sequence). Written as DNA, the CDR3 is TGTGCCAGCATCAACGAGGTCCAGACTGAAGCTTTCTTT. Translated, it gives CASINEVQTEAFF.

This clone was seen just once. The chain is built from TRBV29-1 and TRBJ2-5; TRBD1 agrees at 10 bases. Germline V lookup: CDR1 SQVTM, CDR2 ANQGSEA. This CDR3 contains 13 residues. V lost 7 bases, J lost 5 bases, and 7 bases stayed unmatched. The CDR3, as DNA: TGCAGCGAGAGACAGGGGGCTGGGGAGACCCAGTACTTC. Amino acids: CSERQGAGETQYF.

The CDR3 is CASTPRGRSGYTF. The CDR3 DNA is TGTGCCAGCACCCCCAGGGGGCGATCAGGCTACACCTTC. The chain combines TRBV12-3 or TRBV12-4 with TRBJ1-2; 8 nucleotides match TRBD1. V lost 7 bases to trimming and J lost 8 bases; unmatched junction nucleotides: 9. CDR3 length: 13 amino acids.

The chain has TRBV10-1 and TRBJ1-1, with a tentative D call TRBD1 (5 bases). The V gene lost 9 bases and the J gene lost 1 base, with 12 bases spanning the gap. CDR1 and CDR2 (germline): WNHNN, SYGVQD (reference sequence). The CDR3 consists of 13 residues. The CDR3 nucleotides read TGCGCCAGTCGACAGCTACGGAACACTGAAGCTTTCTTT. It yields the protein CASRQLRNTEAFF.

The V gene is TRBV5-1, the J gene TRBJ2-3; the match to TRBD1 covers 9 bases. The V gene end was trimmed by 4 bases and the J gene end by 1 base; junction bases not matched to a gene: 13. In germline, CDR1 is SGHRS, CDR2 YFSETQ. CDR3 length: 18 residues. CDR3 DNA sequence: TGCGCCAGCAGCCCCTGGGACTTCGGGACAGGGCGCACAGATACGCAGTATTTT. It specifies CASSPWDFGTGRTDTQYF.

The chain has TRBV3-1 (or the pseudogene TRBV3-2) and TRBJ1-5; 9 nucleotides line up with TRBD1. The CDR3 is 16 residues long. CDR1 and CDR2 from the germline V gene are LGHDT and YNNKEL (reference sequence). Unmatched junction bases numbered 8, after V lost 2 bases and J lost 6 bases. The chain's CDR3 is CASSQRLTGGSQPQHF. The CDR3 DNA reads as TGTGCCAGCAGCCAAAGGTTAACAGGGGGCAGTCAGCCCCAGCATTTT.

The chain joins TRBV11-2 to TRBJ2-7; D is unresolved. V was shortened by 1 base and J by 1 base, with 8 bases between the two germline ends. Per the germline V gene, CDR1 is SGHAT and CDR2 is FQNNGV. The CDR3 runs 14 residues. The CDR3 DNA is TGTGCCAGCAGCTTAGGAGTCTTATCCTACGAGCAGTACTTC. Amino acid sequence: CASSLGVLSYEQYF.

The chain links TRBV5-1 to TRBJ2-2; the D gene is possibly TRBD2 (5 bases). The germline CDR1 and CDR2 sequences are SGHRS and YFSETQ. V gave up 6 bases and J gave up 1 base, with 7 bases separating them. This CDR3 has 13 residues. DNA of the CDR3: TGCGCCAGCATGGGAGTGAACACCGGGGAGCTGTTTTTT. It yields the protein CASMGVNTGELFF.

This clone was picked up one time. The chain carries TRBV12-5 and TRBJ2-7; 12 positions agree with TRBD2. This CDR3 comprises 17 residues. The V gene end was trimmed by 2 bases and the J gene end by 3 bases; junction bases not matched to a gene: 8. Germline lookup yields CDR1 LGHNT and CDR2 FRNRAP. CDR3 DNA: TGTGCTAGTGGTTTGCCTTCGTGGACTAGCGGGAACTACGAGCAGTACTTC. It is translated as CASGLPSWTSGNYEQYF.

As to this clone: Other DNA sequences of this sample code for an identical CDR3. The chain is built from TRBV6-5 and TRBJ2-1; D is possibly TRBD2 (6 bases). The V gene's germline CDR1 is MNHEY and CDR2 SVGAGI. Trimming cost V 3 bases and J 0 bases, with 12 bases left between them. The CDR3 covers 16 residues. CDR3 sequence reads: CASSYGLTSSYNEQFF. CDR3 coding DNA: TGTGCCAGCAGTTATGGACTAACGAGCTCCTACAATGAGCAGTTCTTC.

This chain links TRBV6-5 with TRBJ2-3, with a weak D call TRBD2 (6 bases). Germline loops: CDR1 MNHEY, CDR2 SVGAGI. The CDR3 spans 13 residues. The V end was cut by 6 bases, the J end by 6 bases, with 13 bases between. CDR3: CASRLGGGDTQYF. CDR3 DNA sequence: TGTGCCAGCAGATTGGGTGGGGGGGATACGCAGTATTTT.

This chain joins TRBV2 and TRBJ2-2; D is perhaps TRBD1 (6 bases). CDR1 is SNHLY and CDR2 is FYNNEI in the germline V gene. The CDR3 spans 17 residues. V dropped 4 bases and J dropped 0 bases, with 15 bases sitting between them. Here the CDR3 DNA reads TGTGCCAGCAGTGTTCCGGGACATCCTACGAACACCGGGGAGCTGTTTTTT. It translates to CASSVPGHPTNTGELFF.

The chain uses TRBV4-1 and TRBJ2-7; tentatively, D is TRBD1 (6 bases). Looked up from germline, CDR1 is MGHRA and CDR2 is YSYEKL. Trimming took 3 bases from V and 1 from J, leaving 13 bases between them. The CDR3 runs 15 residues. CDR3 residues: CASSQGAGRSYEQYF. DNA of the CDR3: TGCGCCAGCAGCCAGGGGGCGGGTCGGTCCTACGAGCAGTACTTC.

The gene calls are TRBV9 and TRBJ2-7, with 9 bases matching TRBD1. The length of the CDR3 is 15 residues. Germline assignment: CDR1 SGDLS and CDR2 YYNGEE. After removal of 3 bases from V and 6 bases from J, the junction contained 10 bases not matched to a gene. CDR3 in DNA: TGTGCCAGCAGCGCAACCGGGACAGGGAGGGGCGAGCAGTACTTC. This gives the protein CASSATGTGRGEQYF.

The chain uses TRBV15 and TRBJ2-3, with 9 nucleotides matching TRBD2. Germline lookup yields CDR1 LNHNV and CDR2 YYDKDF (reference sequence). This CDR3 comprises 17 residues. The J segment lost 4 bases and the V segment lost 2 bases, leaving 10 bases of the junction unmatched. CDR3: CATSRRVSGSIADTQYF. Written as DNA, the CDR3 is TGTGCCACCAGCAGAAGGGTTAGCGGGAGTATAGCAGATACGCAGTATTTT.

V and J are TRBV12-5 and TRBJ2-5; the match to TRBD2 covers 10 bases. CDR1 is LGHNT and CDR2 is FRNRAP in the germline V gene. The CDR3 consists of 15 residues. J gave up 3 bases and V 4 bases, and 5 bases lay outside the gene matches. The CDR3 is CASGSEREGKETQYF. CDR3 bases: TGTGCTAGTGGTTCAGAGCGGGAGGGAAAAGAGACCCAGTACTTC.

V gene TRBV3-1 (or the pseudogene TRBV3-2) combines with J gene TRBJ2-2; a weak D match, TRBD2 (5 bases). The CDR3 is 15 residues long. CDR1 and CDR2 from the germline V gene are LGHDT and YNNKEL (reference sequence). The germline V and J ends were trimmed by 3 bases and 4 bases, with 12 bases remaining between them. The CDR3 DNA reads as TGTGCCAGCAGCCAGAGGGCCACCCGCACCGGGGAGCTGTTTTTT. Translation gives CASSQRATRTGELFF.

The genes are TRBV27 and TRBJ1-2; 8 bases fit TRBD1. The CDR3 extends over 15 amino acids. V was clipped by 6 bases and J by 4 bases; unmatched bases: 10. The germline gives CDR1 MNHEY, CDR2 SMNVEV (reference sequence). In nucleotides, the CDR3 is TGTGCCAGCAGCTTGACAGGGGAAGGAGGCTATGGCTACACCTTC. As protein: CASSLTGEGGYGYTF.

CDR3 DNA sequence: TGTGCCAGCAGCCGCCCCGGAACAGGGGCTTCCACAGATACGCAGTATTTT. It codes for CASSRPGTGASTDTQYF. This chain connects TRBV4-2 to TRBJ2-3; 7 bases fit TRBD1. The CDR3 sequence is 17 residues long. In germline, CDR1 is LGHNA, CDR2 YNFKEQ. V shed 4 bases, J shed 2 bases, and the junction held 12 bases outside the gene matches.

This chain uses TRBV27 with TRBJ1-2, with 7 nucleotides matching TRBD1. This CDR3 contains 13 residues. CDR1 is MNHEY, CDR2 SMNVEV, per germline (reference sequence). Germline trimming cut 6 bases from V and 8 bases from J; bases unmatched to any gene: 9. The CDR3 protein is CASRFDRAGGYTF. CDR3 nucleotides: TGTGCCAGCAGGTTCGACAGGGCGGGCGGCTACACCTTC.

The V call is TRBV11-3, the J call TRBJ1-2, with D uncertain. The germline gives CDR1 SGHNT, CDR2 YENEEA. V was trimmed by 0 bases and J by 3 bases, leaving 17 bases between them. There are 17 residues in the CDR3. The CDR3 DNA is TGTGCCAGCAGCTTAGATCTGGCTATGGACGGGGACTATGGCTACACCTTC. As protein: CASSLDLAMDGDYGYTF. Full variable domain (rest looked up from reference TRBV11-3 and TRBJ1-2): EAGVVQSPRYKIIEKKQPVAFWCNPISGHNTLYWYLQNLGQGPELLIRYENEEAVDDSQLPKDRFSAERLKGVDSTLKIQPAELGDSAVYLCASSLDLAMDGDYGYTFGSGTRLTVV.

This chain uses TRBV11-2 with TRBJ2-7; TRBD2 is a possible D gene (5 bases). Germline V lookup: CDR1 SGHAT, CDR2 FQNNGV. Trimming shortened V by 1 base and J by 6 bases, and 10 bases separated the two germline ends. The CDR3 covers 13 residues. As DNA, the CDR3 is TGTGCCAGCAGCTTAGGAGGGCTGCCCGAGCAGTACTTC. This translates into CASSLGGLPEQYF. Full variable domain (missing parts from reference TRBV11-2 and TRBJ2-7): EAGVAQSPRYKIIEKRQSVAFWCNPISGHATLYWYQQILGQGPKLLIQFQNNGVVDDSQLPKDRFSAERLKGVDSTLKIQPAKLEDSAVYLCASSLGGLPEQYFGPGTRLTVT.